What follows are 16 T cell receptor beta chains derived from one specimen sequenced in a study of CD8+ T cells in alopecia areata (dated by TCRdb to between 2017 and 2018). The library was obtained by the immunoSEQ multiplex PCR assay. RNA was extracted from all samples and reverse transcribed into cDNA as template for TCR sequencing. Here the immuneACCESS table is served through TCRdb, limited to in-frame sequences with V and J called. Missing clones are a known gap in these copies; in checked studies unresolved V genes cover under half, and the rest lacks a known reason. Recorded for this sample are approximately 280,000 clones; roughly 60% of them occurred a single time. The top ten constitute under 2% of the sample. In light of the paper, this sample's time point label describes: around 26 weeks on oral tofacitinib. The treatment or condition label on this specimen signifies: oral pan-JAK inhibitor, 5-10 mg twice daily.

The sequenced sample was CD4+ T cells sorted from blood, obtained at week 24, from a patient treated with tofacitinib. The receptors originated from a human donor with alopecia areata.

The gene calls are TRBV5-4 and TRBJ1-6; D is perhaps TRBD1 (5 bases). Germline V gives CDR1 SGHNT, CDR2 YYREEE (reference sequence). Trimming stripped 0 bases from V and 5 bases from J, with 9 bases between. The CDR3 is 15 residues long. In DNA form, the CDR3 reads TGTGCCAGCAGCTTGGCCAGGGTAGATAATTCACCCCTCCACTTT. Translation: CASSLARVDNSPLHF.

This sequence joins TRBV7-9 and TRBJ1-1; D call uncertain. Between the trimmed V and J ends, which lost 4 bases and 1 base, there was a span of 10 bases. Germline V gives CDR1 SEHNR, CDR2 FQNEAQ (reference sequence). CDR3 size: 14 residues. CDR3: CASSSQTENTEAFF. The CDR3 coding sequence is TGTGCCAGCAGCTCGCAGACGGAGAACACTGAAGCTTTCTTT.

The rearrangement links TRBV25-1 to TRBJ2-2; 8 bases match TRBD1. CDR1 MGHDK and CDR2 SYGVNS come from the germline V gene. The CDR3 totals 17 residues. Unmatched junction bases numbered 9, after V lost 0 bases and J lost 6 bases. The CDR3 DNA reads as TGTGCCAGCAGTGAATATCTCTCGGACAGGGACGCCGGGGAGCTGTTTTTT. Translated, it gives CASSEYLSDRDAGELFF. The whole variable domain, filled in from reference TRBV25-1 and TRBJ2-2, reads EADIYQTPRYLVIGTGKKITLECSQTMGHDKMYWYQQDPGMELHLIHYSYGVNSTEKGDLSSESTVSRIRTEHFPLTLESARPSHTSQYLCASSEYLSDRDAGELFFGEGSRLTVL.

The CDR3 is CSAHQQGAYGYTF. In nucleotides, the CDR3 is TGCAGCGCCCACCAGCAGGGGGCTTATGGCTACACCTTC. The V gene is TRBV29-1, the J gene TRBJ1-2, with 8 nucleotides matching TRBD1. CDR1 is SQVTM, CDR2 ANQGSEA, per germline. After removal of 7 bases from V and 5 bases from J, the junction contained 9 bases not matched to a gene. This CDR3 has 13 residues.

The rearrangement joins TRBV29-1 to TRBJ2-3, with 9 positions matching TRBD2. Germline V lookup: CDR1 SQVTM, CDR2 ANQGSEA. Trimming at V came to 6 bases and at J to 3 bases, leaving 4 bases not matched to a gene. The length of the CDR3 is 13 residues. The CDR3 sequence: CSVVAGDTDTQYF. In DNA, the CDR3 is TGCAGCGTGGTAGCGGGGGATACAGATACGCAGTATTTT.

The chain links TRBV5-1 to TRBJ2-1; the D gene is possibly TRBD1 (5 bases). V was trimmed by 2 bases and J by 6 bases, leaving 6 bases between them. CDR1 and CDR2 from the germline V gene are SGHRS and YFSETQ. This CDR3 has 12 amino acids. The CDR3 DNA reads as TGCGCCAGCAGCTTCCAGGGCAATGAGCAGTTCTTC. It specifies CASSFQGNEQFF.

The chain employs TRBV4-2 and TRBJ2-4; D uncertain. The germline V and J ends were trimmed by 1 base and 0 bases, with 7 bases remaining between them. Germline V gives CDR1 LGHNA, CDR2 YNFKEQ. The CDR3 has 15 amino acids. The CDR3 protein is CASSQGGLAKNIQYF. CDR3 DNA: TGTGCCAGCAGCCAAGGAGGCCTAGCCAAAAACATTCAGTACTTC.

This clone occurred once. The chain combines TRBV29-1 with TRBJ1-1, with 7 bases identical to TRBD1. The germline gives CDR1 SQVTM, CDR2 ANQGSEA. V lost 7 bases, J lost 5 bases, and 7 bases stayed unmatched. The CDR3 sequence is 12 residues long. The CDR3 is CSGRTGETEAFF. As DNA, the CDR3 is TGCAGCGGGAGGACAGGCGAAACTGAAGCTTTCTTT.

As to this clone: One end of the junction is discordant with germline, which a read error may explain. This sequence joins TRBV30 and TRBJ2-7; D might be TRBD2 (6 bases). The CDR3 sequence is 10 residues long. Germline V gene data show CDR1 as GTSNPN and CDR2 as SVGIG (reference sequence). CDR3 nucleotide sequence: TGTGCCTGGCATCGGGGGACCCTCCGCTTC. This sequence encodes CAWHRGTLRF.

This clone was found a few times. V usage is TRBV29-1 and J usage is TRBJ2-7; possibly TRBD1 for D (6 bases). Germline loops: CDR1 SQVTM, CDR2 ANQGSEA. The germline V and J ends were trimmed by 4 bases and 1 base, with 14 bases remaining between them. CDR3 length: 14 residues. The chain's CDR3 is CSVGPRTASYEQYF. CDR3 DNA: TGCAGCGTTGGCCCAAGGACAGCGTCCTACGAGCAGTACTTC.

The chain combines TRBV7-2 with TRBJ2-5; D is unclear. CDR1 SGHTA and CDR2 FQGNSA come from the germline V gene. Trimming pared 7 bases from V and 4 bases from J, leaving 13 bases between. This CDR3 spans 13 amino acids. The CDR3 loop reads CASNNGGGETQYF. For the CDR3, the DNA is TGTGCCAGCAACAACGGCGGCGGAGAGACCCAGTACTTC. Full variable domain (outside the CDR3, taken from reference TRBV7-2 and TRBJ2-5): GAGVSQSPSNKVTEKGKDVELRCDPISGHTALYWYRQSLGQGLEFLIYFQGNSAPDKSGLPSDRFSAERTGGSVSTLTIQRTQQEDSAVYLCASNNGGGETQYFGPGTRLLVL.

The chain recombines TRBV29-1 with TRBJ2-5, with D possibly being TRBD1 (6 bases). Trimming pared 7 bases from V and 0 bases from J, leaving 9 bases between. The CDR3 covers 12 residues. Per germline, CDR1 SQVTM and CDR2 ANQGSEA. The CDR3 reads CSAGQHQETQYF. CDR3 bases: TGCAGCGCTGGACAGCACCAAGAGACCCAGTACTTC.

The chain has TRBV5-1 and TRBJ2-5; TRBD1 or TRBD2 may be the D gene (5 bases each). Looked up from germline, CDR1 is SGHRS and CDR2 is YFSETQ. The CDR3 has 14 residues. Trimming took off 1 base at V and 7 bases at J, with 14 bases between the two ends. This chain's CDR3 is CASSLKSRDGTQYF. CDR3 DNA sequence: TGCGCCAGCAGCTTGAAGAGCCGGGACGGGACCCAGTACTTC.

In its sample, this clone was seen a few times. The V gene is TRBV29-1, the J gene TRBJ2-1; unclear D gene. Germline lookup yields CDR1 SQVTM and CDR2 ANQGSEA. The ends were cut back, 7 bases at V and 6 bases at J, with 13 bases in the middle. The CDR3 spans 12 residues. CDR3 sequence (DNA): TGCAGCGCTCGCCAAACCCTCAATGAGCAGTTCTTC. Encoded protein: CSARQTLNEQFF.

The chain is built from TRBV7-9 and TRBJ2-7; D possibly corresponds to TRBD2 (5 bases). The CDR3 is 13 residues long. Germline CDR1 SEHNR, CDR2 FQNEAQ (reference sequence). V dropped 5 bases and J dropped 0 bases, with 8 bases sitting between them. The CDR3 nucleotides read TGTGCCAGCAGCCCCAGCGGCTCCTACGAGCAGTACTTC. Amino acid sequence: CASSPSGSYEQYF.

This clone has a single count. The chain employs TRBV25-1 and TRBJ1-1; weak D call: TRBD1 (5 bases). V shed 4 bases and J shed 1 base, with 13 bases lying between them. The CDR3 is 15 residues long. Germline loops: CDR1 MGHDK, CDR2 SYGVNS. The CDR3: CASSGVTEQNTEAFF. As DNA, the CDR3 is TGTGCCAGCAGTGGGGTGACAGAGCAGAACACTGAAGCTTTCTTT.